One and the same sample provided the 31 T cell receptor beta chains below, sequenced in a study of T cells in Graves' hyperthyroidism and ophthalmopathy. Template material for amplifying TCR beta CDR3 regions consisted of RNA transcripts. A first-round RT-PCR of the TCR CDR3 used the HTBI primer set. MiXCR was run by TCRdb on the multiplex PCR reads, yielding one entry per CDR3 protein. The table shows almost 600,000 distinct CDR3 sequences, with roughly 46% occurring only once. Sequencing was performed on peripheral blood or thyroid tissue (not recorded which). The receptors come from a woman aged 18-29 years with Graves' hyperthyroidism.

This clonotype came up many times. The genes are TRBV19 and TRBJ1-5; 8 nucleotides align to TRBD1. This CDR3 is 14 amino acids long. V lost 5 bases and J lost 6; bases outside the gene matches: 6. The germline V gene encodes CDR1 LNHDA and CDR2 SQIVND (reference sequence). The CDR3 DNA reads TGTGCCAGTAGTTCGGACAGGGAGGCTCAGCCCCAGCATTTT. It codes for CASSSDREAQPQHF.

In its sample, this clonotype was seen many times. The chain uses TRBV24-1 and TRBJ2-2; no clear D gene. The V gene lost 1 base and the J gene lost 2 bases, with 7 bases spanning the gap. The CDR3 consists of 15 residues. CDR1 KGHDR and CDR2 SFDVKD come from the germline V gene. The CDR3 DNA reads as TGTGCCACCAGTGATTTTACATATAACACCGGGGAGCTGTTTTTT. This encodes CATSDFTYNTGELFF.

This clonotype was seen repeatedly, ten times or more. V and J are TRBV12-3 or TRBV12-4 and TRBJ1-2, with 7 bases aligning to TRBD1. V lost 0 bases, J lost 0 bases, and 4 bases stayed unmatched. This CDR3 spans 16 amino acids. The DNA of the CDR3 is TGTGCCAGCAGTTTAGCCCGGGACAGTTCTAACTATGGCTACACCTTC. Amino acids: CASSLARDSSNYGYTF.

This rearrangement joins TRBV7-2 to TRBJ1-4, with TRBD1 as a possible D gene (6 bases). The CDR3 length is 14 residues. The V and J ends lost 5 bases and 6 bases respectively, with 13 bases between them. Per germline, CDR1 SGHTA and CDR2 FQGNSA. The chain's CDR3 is CASSQQGYDEKLFF. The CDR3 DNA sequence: TGTGCCAGCAGCCAGCAGGGGTATGATGAAAAACTGTTTTTT.

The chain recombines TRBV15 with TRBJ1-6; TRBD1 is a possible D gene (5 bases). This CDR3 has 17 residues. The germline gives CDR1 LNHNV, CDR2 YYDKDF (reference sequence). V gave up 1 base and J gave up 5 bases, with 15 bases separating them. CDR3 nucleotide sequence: TGTGCCACCAGCAGAGCCGCCGGGACGGTCGATAATTCACCCCTCCACTTT. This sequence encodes CATSRAAGTVDNSPLHF.

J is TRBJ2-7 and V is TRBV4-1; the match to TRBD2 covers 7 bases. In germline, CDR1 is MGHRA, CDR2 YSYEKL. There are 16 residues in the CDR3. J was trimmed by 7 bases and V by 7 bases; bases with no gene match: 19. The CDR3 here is CASNHYWIAGVREQYF. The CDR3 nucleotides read TGCGCCAGCAACCACTACTGGATCGCGGGAGTTCGGGAGCAGTACTTC.

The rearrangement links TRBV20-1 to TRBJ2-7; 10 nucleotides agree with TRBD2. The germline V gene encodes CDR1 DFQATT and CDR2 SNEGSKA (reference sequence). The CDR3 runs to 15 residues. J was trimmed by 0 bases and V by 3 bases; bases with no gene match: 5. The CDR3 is CSARPPSGSSYEQYF. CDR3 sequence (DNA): TGCAGTGCTAGGCCCCCTAGCGGGAGCTCCTACGAGCAGTACTTC.

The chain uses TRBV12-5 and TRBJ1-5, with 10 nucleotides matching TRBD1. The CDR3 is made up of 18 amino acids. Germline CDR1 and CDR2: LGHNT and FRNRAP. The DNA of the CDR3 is TGTGCCAGCAGTTTATTTCAAATGACAGGGGGCTCCTTTCGGCCCCAGCATTTT. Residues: CASSLFQMTGGSFRPQHF.

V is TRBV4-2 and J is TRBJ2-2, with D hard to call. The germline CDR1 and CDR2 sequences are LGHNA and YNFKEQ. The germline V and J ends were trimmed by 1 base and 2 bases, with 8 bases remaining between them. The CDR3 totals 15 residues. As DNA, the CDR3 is TGTGCCAGCAGCCAAGCGGGTCAAAACACCGGGGAGCTGTTTTTT. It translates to CASSQAGQNTGELFF.

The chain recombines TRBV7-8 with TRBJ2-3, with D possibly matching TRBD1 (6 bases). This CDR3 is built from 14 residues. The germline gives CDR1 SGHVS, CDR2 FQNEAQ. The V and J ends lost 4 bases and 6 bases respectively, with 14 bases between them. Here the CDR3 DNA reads TGTGCCAGCAGCTCCGTCAGGGGAGCCGATACGCAGTATTTT. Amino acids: CASSSVRGADTQYF.

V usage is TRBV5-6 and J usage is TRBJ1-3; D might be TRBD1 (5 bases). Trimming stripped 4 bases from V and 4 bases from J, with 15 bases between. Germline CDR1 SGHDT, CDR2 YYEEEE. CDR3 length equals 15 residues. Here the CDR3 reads CASSRDSFPGNTIYF. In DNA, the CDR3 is TGTGCCAGCAGCCGGGACTCTTTTCCCGGAAACACCATATATTTT.

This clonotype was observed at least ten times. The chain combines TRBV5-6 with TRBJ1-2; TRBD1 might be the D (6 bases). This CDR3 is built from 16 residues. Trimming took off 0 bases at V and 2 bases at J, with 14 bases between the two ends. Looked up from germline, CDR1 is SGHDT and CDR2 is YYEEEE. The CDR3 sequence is CASSLGLRQENYGYTF. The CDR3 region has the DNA TGTGCCAGCAGCTTGGGTCTTCGACAGGAGAACTATGGCTACACCTTC.

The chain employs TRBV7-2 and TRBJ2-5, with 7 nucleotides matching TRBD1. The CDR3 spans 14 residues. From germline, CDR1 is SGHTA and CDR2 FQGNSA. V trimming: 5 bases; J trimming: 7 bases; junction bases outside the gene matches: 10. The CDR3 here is CASSPWTGGATQYF. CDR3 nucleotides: TGTGCCAGCAGCCCCTGGACAGGCGGTGCGACCCAGTACTTC.

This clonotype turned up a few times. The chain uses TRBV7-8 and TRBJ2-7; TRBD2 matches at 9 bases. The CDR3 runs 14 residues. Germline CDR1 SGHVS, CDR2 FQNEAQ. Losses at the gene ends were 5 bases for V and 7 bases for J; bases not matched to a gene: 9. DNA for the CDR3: TGTGCCAGCAGCACGTTAGCGGGAGCAGGGGAGCAGTACTTC. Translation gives CASSTLAGAGEQYF.

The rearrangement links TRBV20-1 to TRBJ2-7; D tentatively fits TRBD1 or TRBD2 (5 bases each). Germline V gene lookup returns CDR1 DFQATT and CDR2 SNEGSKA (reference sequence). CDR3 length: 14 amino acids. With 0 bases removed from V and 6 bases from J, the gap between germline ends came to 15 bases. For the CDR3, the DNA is TGCAGTGCTAGAGAACCCTCATTTGGGGGCGAGCAGTACTTC. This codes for CSAREPSFGGEQYF.

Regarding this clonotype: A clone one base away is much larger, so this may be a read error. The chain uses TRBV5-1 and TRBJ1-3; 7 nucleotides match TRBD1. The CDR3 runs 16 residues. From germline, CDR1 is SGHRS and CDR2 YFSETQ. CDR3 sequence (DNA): TGCGCCGGCAGCTTGGGGACAGTGAAGGGTGGAAACACCATATATTTT. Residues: CAGSLGTVKGGNTIYF.

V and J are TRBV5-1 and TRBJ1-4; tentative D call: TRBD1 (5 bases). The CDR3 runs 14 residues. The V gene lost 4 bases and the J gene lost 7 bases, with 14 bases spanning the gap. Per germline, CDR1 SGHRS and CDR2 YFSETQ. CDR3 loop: CASSVAGATEKLFF. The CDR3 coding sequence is TGCGCCAGCAGCGTAGCCGGGGCCACTGAAAAACTGTTTTTT. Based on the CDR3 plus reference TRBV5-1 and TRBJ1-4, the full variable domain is KAGVTQTPRYLIKTRGQQVTLSCSPISGHRSVSWYQQTPGQGLQFLFEYFSETQRNKGNFPGRFSGRQFSNSRSEMNVSTLELGDSALYLCASSVAGATEKLFFGSGTQLSVL.

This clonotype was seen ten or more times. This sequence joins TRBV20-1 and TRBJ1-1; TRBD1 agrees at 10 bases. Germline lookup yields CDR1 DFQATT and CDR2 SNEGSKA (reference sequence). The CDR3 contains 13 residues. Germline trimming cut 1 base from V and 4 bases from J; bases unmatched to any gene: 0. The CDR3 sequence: CSARGQGATEAFF. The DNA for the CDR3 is TGCAGTGCTAGAGGACAGGGGGCCACTGAAGCTTTCTTT.

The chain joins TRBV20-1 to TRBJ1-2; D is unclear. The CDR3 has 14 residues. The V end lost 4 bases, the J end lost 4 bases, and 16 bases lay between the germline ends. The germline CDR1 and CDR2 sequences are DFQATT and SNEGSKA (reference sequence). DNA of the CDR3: TGCAGTGCTAATCTAGCGGGAGAGACCTATGGCTACACCTTC. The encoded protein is CSANLAGETYGYTF.

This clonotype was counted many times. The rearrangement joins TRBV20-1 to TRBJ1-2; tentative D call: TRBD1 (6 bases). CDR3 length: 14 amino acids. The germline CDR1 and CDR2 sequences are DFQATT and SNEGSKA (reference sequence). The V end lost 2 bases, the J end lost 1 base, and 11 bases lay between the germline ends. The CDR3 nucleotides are TGCAGTGCTAGAATCGGACAGAGTAACTATGGCTACACCTTC. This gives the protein CSARIGQSNYGYTF.

Here the CDR3 DNA reads TGTGCCAGCAGTTGGACTAGCGGGAAGGGGGGCACTGAAGCTTTCTTT. Translating it yields CASSWTSGKGGTEAFF. The V gene is TRBV6-2 or TRBV6-3, the J gene TRBJ1-1; maybe TRBD1 (6 bases). CDR1 is MNHEY, CDR2 SVGEGT, per germline. This CDR3 has 16 residues. Trimming took 4 bases from V and 4 from J, leaving 19 bases between them.

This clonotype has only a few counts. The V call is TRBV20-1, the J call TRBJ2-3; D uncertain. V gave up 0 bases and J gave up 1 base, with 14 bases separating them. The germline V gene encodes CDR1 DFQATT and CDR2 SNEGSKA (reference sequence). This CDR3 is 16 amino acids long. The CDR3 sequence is CSARDYLAHGTDTQYF. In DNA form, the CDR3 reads TGCAGTGCTAGAGATTACCTGGCGCACGGCACAGATACGCAGTATTTT.

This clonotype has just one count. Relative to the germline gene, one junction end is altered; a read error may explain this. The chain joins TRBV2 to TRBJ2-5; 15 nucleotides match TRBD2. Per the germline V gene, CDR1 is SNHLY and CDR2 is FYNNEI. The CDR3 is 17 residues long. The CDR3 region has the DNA TGTGCCAGCAGTCCCCGGACTAGCGGGAGGGCCAGAGAGACCCAGAACTTC. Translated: CASSPRTSGRARETQNF.

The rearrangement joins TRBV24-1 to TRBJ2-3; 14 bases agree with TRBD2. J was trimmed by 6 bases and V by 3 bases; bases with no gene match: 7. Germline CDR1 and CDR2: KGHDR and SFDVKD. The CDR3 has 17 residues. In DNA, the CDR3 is TGTGCCACCAGTGATCGGGGACTAGCGGGAGCTGGTGATACGCAGTATTTT. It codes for CATSDRGLAGAGDTQYF.

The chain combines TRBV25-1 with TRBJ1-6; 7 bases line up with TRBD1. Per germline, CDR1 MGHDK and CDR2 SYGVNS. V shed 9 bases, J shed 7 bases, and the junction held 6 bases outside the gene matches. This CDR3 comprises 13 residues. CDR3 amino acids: CASKTGRNSPLHF. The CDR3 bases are TGTGCCAGTAAGACAGGGCGGAATTCACCCCTCCACTTT.

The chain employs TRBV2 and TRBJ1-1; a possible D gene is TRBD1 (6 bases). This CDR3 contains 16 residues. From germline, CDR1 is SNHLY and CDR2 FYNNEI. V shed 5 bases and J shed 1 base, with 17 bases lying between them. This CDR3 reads CASSPAPQGQNTEAFF. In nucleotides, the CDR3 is TGTGCCAGCAGTCCAGCCCCCCAGGGACAGAACACTGAAGCTTTCTTT.

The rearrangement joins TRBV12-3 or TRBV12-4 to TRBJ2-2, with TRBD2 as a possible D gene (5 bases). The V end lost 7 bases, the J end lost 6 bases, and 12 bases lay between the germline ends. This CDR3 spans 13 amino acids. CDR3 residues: CASISRRPGELFF. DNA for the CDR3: TGTGCCAGCATTTCGCGGAGGCCCGGGGAGCTGTTTTTT.

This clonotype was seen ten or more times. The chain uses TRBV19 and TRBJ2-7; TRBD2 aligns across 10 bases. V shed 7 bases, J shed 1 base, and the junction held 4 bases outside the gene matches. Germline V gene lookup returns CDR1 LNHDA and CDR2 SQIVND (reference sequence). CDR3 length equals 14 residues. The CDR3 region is CASKASGSSYEQYF. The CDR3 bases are TGTGCCAGTAAGGCTAGCGGGAGTTCCTACGAGCAGTACTTC.

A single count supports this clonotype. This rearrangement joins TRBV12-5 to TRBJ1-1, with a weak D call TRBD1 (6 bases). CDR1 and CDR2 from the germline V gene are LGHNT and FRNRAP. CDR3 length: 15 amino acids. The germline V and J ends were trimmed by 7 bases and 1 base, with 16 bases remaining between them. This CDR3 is CASARDATGNTEAFF. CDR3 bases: TGTGCTAGTGCTAGAGACGCGACAGGGAACACTGAAGCTTTCTTT.

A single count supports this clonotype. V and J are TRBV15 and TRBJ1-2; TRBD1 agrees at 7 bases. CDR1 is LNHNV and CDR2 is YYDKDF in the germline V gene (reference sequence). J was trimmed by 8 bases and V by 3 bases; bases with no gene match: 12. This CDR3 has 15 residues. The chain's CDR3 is CATSSAGTGVEGYTF. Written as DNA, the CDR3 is TGTGCCACCAGCAGTGCTGGAACAGGGGTTGAAGGCTACACCTTC.

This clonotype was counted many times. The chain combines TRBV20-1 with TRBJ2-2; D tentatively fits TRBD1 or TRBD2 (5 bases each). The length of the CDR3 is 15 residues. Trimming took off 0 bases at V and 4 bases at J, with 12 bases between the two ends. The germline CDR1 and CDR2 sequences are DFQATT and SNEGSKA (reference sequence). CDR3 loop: CSARDGSGGTGELFF. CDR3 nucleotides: TGCAGTGCTAGAGATGGATCTGGGGGCACCGGGGAGCTGTTTTTT.